This entry lists 27 T cell receptor beta chains sequenced from one sample in a study of T cell responses to AZD1222 COVID-19 vaccine. This table comes from immunoSEQ multiplex PCR, and its TCRdb copy is limited to in-frame clones, with some not included. The sample lists around 99,000 clones, 87% seen once, with roughly 5% in the top ten. This material consisted of peripheral blood, taken 28 days after the second AZD1222 dose. Receptors were obtained from an adult who received the AZD1222 COVID-19 vaccine.

The chain is built from TRBV28 and TRBJ1-1; 7 nucleotides agree with TRBD1. This CDR3 region has 12 residues. Germline V lookup: CDR1 MDHEN, CDR2 SYDVKM. V lost 3 bases and J lost 8; bases outside the gene matches: 3. The CDR3 loop is CASSLGQQEAFF. The CDR3 DNA reads as TGTGCCAGCAGTTTGGGACAGCAGGAAGCTTTCTTT.

The genes are TRBV5-4 and TRBJ2-3; TRBD2 agrees at 7 bases. V trimming: 1 base; J trimming: 2 bases; junction bases outside the gene matches: 4. CDR3 length: 15 residues. Germline CDR1 and CDR2: SGHNT and YYREEE (reference sequence). The chain's CDR3 is CASSLRGTNTDTQYF. In DNA form, the CDR3 reads TGTGCCAGCAGCTTGAGAGGGACTAACACAGATACGCAGTATTTT.

This chain joins TRBV5-4 and TRBJ2-7; tentative D call: TRBD1 (5 bases). Germline V lookup: CDR1 SGHNT, CDR2 YYREEE (reference sequence). The CDR3 extends over 13 amino acids. Deletions cut 4 bases from V and 1 base from J, with 9 bases between. The CDR3 protein is CASSQTGSYEQYF. As DNA, the CDR3 is TGTGCCAGCAGCCAAACAGGTTCCTACGAGCAGTACTTC.

This chain links TRBV18 with TRBJ2-1; 7 nucleotides align to TRBD2. CDR1 is KGHSH and CDR2 is LQKENI in the germline V gene. J was trimmed by 5 bases and V by 3 bases; bases with no gene match: 10. This CDR3 spans 16 amino acids. The DNA for the CDR3 is TGTGCCAGCTCACCTCCGGGACTATATTTCGACAATGAGCAGTTCTTC. Translated, it gives CASSPPGLYFDNEQFF.

The table lists this clone with a count of one. The chain is built from TRBV30 and TRBJ1-4, with a possible D match to TRBD1 (5 bases). The CDR3 spans 13 residues. The germline V and J ends were trimmed by 0 bases and 8 bases, with 10 bases remaining between them. Germline V gives CDR1 GTSNPN, CDR2 SVGIG (reference sequence). The CDR3 nucleotides are TGTGCCTGGAGTGTCTGGACATCCGAAAAACTGTTTTTT. The encoded protein is CAWSVWTSEKLFF.

The chain has TRBV13 and TRBJ1-1; 11 bases are shared with TRBD1. The CDR3 is 14 residues long. The junction had 3 bases not matched to a gene; V was cut back by 5 bases and J by 4 bases. Germline CDR1 is PRHDT and CDR2 is FYEKMQ (reference sequence). This chain's CDR3 is CASSGQGASTEAFF. CDR3 in DNA: TGTGCCAGCAGCGGACAGGGGGCTAGCACTGAAGCTTTCTTT. Together with reference TRBV13 and TRBJ1-1, the CDR3 gives the full variable domain: AAGVIQSPRHLIKEKRETATLKCYPIPRHDTVYWYQQGPGQDPQFLISFYEKMQSDKGSIPDRFSAQQFSDYHSELNMSSLELGDSALYFCASSGQGASTEAFFGQGTRLTVV.

This chain joins TRBV29-1 and TRBJ1-5, with D uncertain. The germline gives CDR1 SQVTM, CDR2 ANQGSEA. The V end lost 5 bases, the J end lost 4 bases, and 15 bases lay between the germline ends. This CDR3 region has 14 residues. CDR3 in amino acids: CSVTSNGKNQPQHF. CDR3 nucleotide sequence: TGCAGCGTTACCTCTAACGGGAAAAATCAGCCCCAGCATTTT. Combining the CDR3 with reference TRBV29-1 and TRBJ1-5 gives the whole variable domain SAVISQKPSRDICQRGTSLTIQCQVDSQVTMMFWYRQQPGQSLTLIATANQGSEATYESGFVIDKFPISRPNLTFSTLTVSNMSPEDSSIYLCSVTSNGKNQPQHFGDGTRLSIL.

The chain links TRBV6-6 to TRBJ2-2, with 9 bases that match TRBD1. With V trimmed by 0 bases and J by 5 bases, 1 base remained unmatched. This CDR3 has 15 amino acids. Germline CDR1 and CDR2: MNHNY and SVGAGI (reference sequence). The CDR3 sequence is CASSYSGTGTGELFF. The CDR3 coding sequence is TGTGCCAGCAGTTACTCCGGGACAGGGACCGGGGAGCTGTTTTTT.

This chain links TRBV24-1 with TRBJ2-3, with D possibly TRBD1 on 6 matching bases. Per the germline V gene, CDR1 is KGHDR and CDR2 is SFDVKD. V was pared by 10 bases and J by 0 bases, with 10 bases between. CDR3 length: 13 residues. The CDR3 DNA is TGTGCCACGGGGGCAGACAGCACAGATACGCAGTATTTT. This encodes CATGADSTDTQYF.

The chain is built from TRBV5-5 and TRBJ2-7; D is unresolved. V was clipped by 0 bases and J by 0 bases, with 7 bases between them. The germline V gene encodes CDR1 SGHKS and CDR2 YYEKEE (reference sequence). This CDR3 comprises 14 residues. In DNA, the CDR3 is TGTGCCAGCAGCTTGGCCCCGGTCTCCTACGAGCAGTACTTC. Residues: CASSLAPVSYEQYF.

CDR3 DNA sequence: TGTGCCACCAGTCTGGACAGCTACGAGCAGTACTTC. Translated, it gives CATSLDSYEQYF. The V call is TRBV15, the J call TRBJ2-7; TRBD1 is a possible D gene (6 bases). With 6 bases removed from V and 3 bases from J, the gap between germline ends came to 9 bases. The length of the CDR3 is 12 residues. CDR1 and CDR2 (germline): LNHNV, YYDKDF (reference sequence).

CDR3 loop: CASRSGQGAYEQYF. In nucleotides, the CDR3 is TGTGCCAGCAGGTCAGGACAGGGGGCTTACGAGCAGTACTTC. This chain links TRBV5-6 with TRBJ2-7; TRBD1 aligns across 11 bases. CDR3 length equals 14 residues. The germline gives CDR1 SGHDT, CDR2 YYEEEE. V was clipped by 5 bases and J by 4 bases; unmatched bases: 5.

V is TRBV18 and J is TRBJ2-3; D call uncertain. Trimming took off 2 bases at V and 1 base at J, with 10 bases between the two ends. Germline V CDR1 and CDR2: KGHSH, LQKENI. This CDR3 comprises 15 residues. The CDR3 sequence is CASSPRSMRTDTQYF. The CDR3 coding sequence is TGTGCCAGCTCACCAAGAAGTATGCGCACAGATACGCAGTATTTT.

V usage is TRBV5-1 and J usage is TRBJ1-1; D gene ambiguous. Germline V gene lookup returns CDR1 SGHRS and CDR2 YFSETQ. CDR3 size: 15 residues. Trimming left V 0 bases short and J 2 bases short, with 11 bases between. The DNA for the CDR3 is TGCGCCAGCAGCTTGGAAGGCAGAAGAAACACTGAAGCTTTCTTT. The encoded protein is CASSLEGRRNTEAFF. Based on the CDR3 plus reference TRBV5-1 and TRBJ1-1, the full variable domain is KAGVTQTPRYLIKTRGQQVTLSCSPISGHRSVSWYQQTPGQGLQFLFEYFSETQRNKGNFPGRFSGRQFSNSRSEMNVSTLELGDSALYLCASSLEGRRNTEAFFGQGTRLTVV.

The chain is built from TRBV7-2 and TRBJ2-5; perhaps TRBD2 as D (7 bases). Germline loops: CDR1 SGHTA, CDR2 FQGNSA. V dropped 3 bases and J dropped 6 bases, with 11 bases sitting between them. The CDR3 sequence is 13 residues long. This CDR3 reads CASSLGGDKTQYF. CDR3 DNA sequence: TGTGCCAGCAGCTTGGGGGGGGACAAGACCCAGTACTTC.

The chain is built from TRBV20-1 and TRBJ2-5; D may be TRBD1 (6 bases). Germline CDR1 is DFQATT and CDR2 is SNEGSKA (reference sequence). CDR3 size: 11 residues. Trimming removed 7 bases at V and 5 bases at J, with 11 bases between. DNA for the CDR3: TGCAGTGTCAGGGGCTCTGAGACCCAGTACTTC. Translated: CSVRGSETQYF.

This chain links TRBV10-1 with TRBJ2-2; perhaps D is TRBD1 or TRBD2 (5 bases each). The CDR3 covers 13 residues. The V gene's germline CDR1 is WNHNN and CDR2 SYGVQD (reference sequence). V was shortened by 2 bases and J by 6 bases, with 7 bases between the two germline ends. The CDR3 reads CASSEGDPGELFF. CDR3 nucleotide sequence: TGCGCCAGCAGTGAGGGGGACCCCGGGGAGCTGTTTTTT.

The chain carries TRBV19 and TRBJ1-6; 9 bases align to TRBD1. Germline CDR1 reads LNHDA; CDR2 reads SQIVND (reference sequence). V shed 5 bases and J 5 bases; nucleotides not matched to a gene: 10. The CDR3 contains 17 residues. CDR3 region: CASSYGTGYGDNSPLHF. The CDR3 nucleotides are TGTGCCAGTAGTTACGGGACAGGGTACGGTGATAATTCACCCCTCCACTTT.

This chain links TRBV5-1 with TRBJ2-3; TRBD2 aligns across 10 bases. Germline-derived CDR1 and CDR2 are SGHRS and YFSETQ. With V trimmed by 0 bases and J by 12 bases, 13 bases remained unmatched. The CDR3 has 16 residues. The CDR3 is CASSLEAVAGGPSQYF. CDR3 DNA sequence: TGCGCCAGCAGCTTGGAGGCGGTAGCGGGGGGACCCTCTCAGTATTTT.

J is TRBJ1-2 and V is TRBV3-1 (or the pseudogene TRBV3-2); D remains unclear. Germline V gene lookup returns CDR1 LGHDT and CDR2 YNNKEL (reference sequence). V was cut by 1 base and J by 4 bases, with 13 bases left in between. The CDR3 covers 15 residues. In nucleotides, the CDR3 is TGTGCCAGCAGCCAAGGACGGACTCTGAGCTATGGCTACACCTTC. As protein: CASSQGRTLSYGYTF.

This clone was observed many times. This chain uses TRBV27 with TRBJ2-1; 8 positions match TRBD1. CDR3 size: 15 residues. V lost 6 bases and J lost 6; bases outside the gene matches: 10. Germline CDR1 MNHEY, CDR2 SMNVEV (reference sequence). In nucleotides, the CDR3 is TGTGCCAGCAGCCTACAGGGGGAGTATTTCAATGAGCAGTTCTTC. It specifies CASSLQGEYFNEQFF.

The chain combines TRBV5-1 with TRBJ2-2, with a weak D call TRBD1 (6 bases). This CDR3 has 16 amino acids. CDR1 and CDR2 from the germline V gene are SGHRS and YFSETQ. V lost 3 bases and J lost 2, with 14 bases in between. The CDR3 nucleotides read TGCGCCAGCAGCTCAACCCCGGGACAAAACACCGGGGAGCTGTTTTTT. Translation: CASSSTPGQNTGELFF.

The chain uses TRBV28 and TRBJ2-6; D is uncertain. V was clipped by 8 bases and J by 0 bases, with 8 bases between them. The germline CDR1 and CDR2 sequences are MDHEN and SYDVKM. The CDR3 spans 14 residues. The CDR3 loop is CASHPTSGANVLTF. Here the CDR3 DNA reads TGTGCCAGCCACCCGACCTCTGGGGCCAACGTCCTGACTTTC.

The gene calls are TRBV24-1 and TRBJ1-2, with 9 bases lining up with TRBD1. V dropped 4 bases and J dropped 0; count of bases not matched to a gene: 8. Germline-derived CDR1 and CDR2 are KGHDR and SFDVKD. The CDR3 runs to 17 residues. CDR3 sequence reads: CATSDPGQGRANYGYTF. Written as DNA, the CDR3 is TGTGCCACCAGTGACCCCGGACAGGGGCGGGCTAACTATGGCTACACCTTC.

The CDR3 reads CASSPQTRVNTEAFF. DNA of the CDR3: TGTGCCAGCTCACCACAGACTCGGGTGAACACTGAAGCTTTCTTT. The chain links TRBV18 to TRBJ1-1; D is unresolved. Trimming pared 1 base from V and 0 bases from J, leaving 9 bases between. Germline V lookup: CDR1 KGHSH, CDR2 LQKENI. This CDR3 comprises 15 residues.

V gene TRBV19 combines with J gene TRBJ1-5; D is uncertain. Trimming shortened V by 9 bases and J by 0 bases, and 18 bases separated the two germline ends. The CDR3 consists of 16 residues. Germline V lookup: CDR1 LNHDA, CDR2 SQIVND (reference sequence). Written as DNA, the CDR3 is TGTGCCAGCAGCGGAACAGCCATCTTTAGCAATCAGCCCCAGCATTTT. Residues: CASSGTAIFSNQPQHF.

V usage is TRBV6-5 and J usage is TRBJ2-7, with TRBD1 identical over 10 bases. CDR1 and CDR2 (germline): MNHEY, SVGAGI. Losses at the gene ends were 9 bases for V and 6 bases for J; bases not matched to a gene: 8. This CDR3 contains 13 residues. Written as DNA, the CDR3 is TGTGCCAGTGACCTAGACAGGGGGCTCGAGCAGTACTTC. Amino acids: CASDLDRGLEQYF.